These 5 T cell receptor beta chains were all obtained from the same sample, sequenced in a study of T-cell memory formation after mild COVID-19. Using its own MiXCR run on the 5' RACE reads, TCRdb lists one record per CDR3 protein. The data show under 150,000 distinct CDR3 sequences, 16% seen once. Source material: PBMCs or a T cell subset sorted from them (not recorded which). All receptors come from an adult woman who had mild COVID-19 (a few samples of this study predate the infection). Cell type and time point are not known.

The V gene is TRBV7-9, the J gene TRBJ1-1; D might be TRBD1 (5 bases). This CDR3 is 14 amino acids long. Germline-derived CDR1 and CDR2 are SEHNR and FQNEAQ (reference sequence). Trimming took 5 bases from V and 11 from J, leaving 21 bases between them. CDR3 bases: TGTGCCAGCAGCCTAACCCCAGGGCCGGGGTGGGCTTTCTTT. Residues: CASSLTPGPGWAFF.

J is TRBJ2-7 and V is TRBV7-6, with 7 bases aligning to TRBD2. The J segment lost 4 bases and the V segment lost 5 bases, leaving 11 bases of the junction unmatched. CDR3 length: 15 amino acids. CDR1 is SGHVS, CDR2 FNYEAQ, per germline. CDR3: CASSSGVSPLYEQYF. The CDR3 nucleotides are TGTGCCAGCAGCAGCGGGGTGAGCCCCCTTTACGAGCAGTACTTC.

The CDR3 protein is CASSFDKNTEAFF. CDR3 in DNA: TGTGCCAGCAGCTTTGATAAGAACACTGAAGCTTTCTTT. The chain joins TRBV7-9 to TRBJ1-1; no firm D call. The V end lost 3 bases, the J end lost 1 base, and 6 bases lay between the germline ends. The CDR3 extends over 13 amino acids. CDR1 SEHNR and CDR2 FQNEAQ come from the germline V gene (reference sequence).

The rearrangement uses TRBV5-5 and TRBJ1-5; weak D call: TRBD1 (5 bases). Trimming removed 0 bases from V and 0 bases from J, with 7 bases in between. Germline CDR1 and CDR2: SGHKS and YYEKEE (reference sequence). The CDR3 loop spans 15 amino acids. CDR3 nucleotides: TGTGCCAGCAGCTTGGAAGGGGATAGCAATCAGCCCCAGCATTTT. Amino acid sequence: CASSLEGDSNQPQHF.

The chain recombines TRBV5-4 with TRBJ2-3, with TRBD2 as a possible D gene (6 bases). Germline-derived CDR1 and CDR2 are SGHNT and YYREEE (reference sequence). CDR3 length: 17 amino acids. Trimming left V 4 bases short and J 5 bases short, with 23 bases between. This chain's CDR3 is CASSLIPRWRVEDTQYF. The CDR3 DNA sequence: TGTGCCAGCAGCCTCATCCCGCGGTGGAGGGTGGAAGATACGCAGTATTTT. The full variable domain, in which reference TRBV5-4 and TRBJ2-3 provide the parts outside the CDR3, is ETGVTQSPTHLIKTRGQQVTLRCSSQSGHNTVSWYQQALGQGPQFIFQYYREEENGRGNFPPRFSGLQFPNYSSELNVNALELDDSALYLCASSLIPRWRVEDTQYFGPGTRLTVL.